The present TCR beta chain was sequenced within a study of early T cells in non-severe SARS-CoV-2 infection. Across the whole study: Investigators sequenced bulk RNA drawn from unsorted whole blood, and chains remained unpaired.

Study conclusions and caveats: Comparison of clonotypes with VDJdb favored anti-spike CD8 responses while missing private and CD4 specificities.

With respect to this clonotype: What it binds is unknown.

Each cDNA molecule carried a unique molecular identifier. TCRdb reanalysed the 5' RACE reads using MiXCR and keeps one entry per CDR3 protein. The profile covers tens of thousands of distinct CDR3 sequences, with approximately 10% appearing a single time and approximately 5.9% taken by the ten largest. With 7 bases removed from V and 4 bases from J, the gap between germline ends came to 13 bases. CDR1 is SEHNR and CDR2 is FQNEAQ in the germline V gene (reference sequence). The CDR3 is made up of 13 amino acids. This clonotype was sampled from an adult who was a healthcare worker with PCR-confirmed SARS-CoV-2 infection or an uninfected control (not recorded which). This chain connects TRBV7-9 to TRBJ2-5; D might be TRBD2 (7 bases). The sequencing input was whole blood. CDR3 region: CASTQGGGETQYF. CDR3 nucleotide sequence: TGTGCCAGCACCCAAGGGGGGGGAGAGACCCAGTACTTC.